The rows below give T cell receptor beta chains drawn from one sample of a study of blood T cells in healthy people across ages. Via MiXCR, TCRdb re-called the 5' RACE reads, giving one row per CDR3 protein. The data contain about 1 million distinct CDR3 sequences, around 27% of them singletons. This sample was also put to use in a study of T cells of mothers and their children.

Sequencing input: blood. The receptors were sampled from a girl aged 2-9 years in good health. CDR3s include the opening cysteine and the closing phenylalanine or tryptophan. A D gene is named only where the DNA matches it firmly. Part of the rows lack a size; the others show once, few, many or a class for expanded clones.

clone_size	v_call	j_call	d_call	cdr3_aa	cdr3_nt
few	TRBV27	TRBJ1-4	.	CASSTLGAEKLFF	TGTGCCAGCAGTACCCTCGGGGCTGAAAAACTGTTTTTT
few	TRBV24-1	TRBJ2-6	.	CATSDFTGANVLTF	TGTGCCACCAGTGACTTCACTGGGGCCAACGTCCTGACTTTC
.	TRBV12-3/TRBV12-4	TRBJ2-1	.	CASTSPLCCSYNEQFF	TGTGCCAGCACCTCTCCCCTTTGTTGCTCCTACAATGAGCAGTTCTTC
.	TRBV6-1	TRBJ2-5	TRBD1	CASKGGRWTGQETQYF	TGTGCCAGCAAAGGAGGACGTTGGACAGGTCAAGAGACCCAGTACTTC
.	TRBV29-1	TRBJ2-1	.	CSAETPYNEQFF	TGCAGCGCAGAAACTCCCTACAATGAGCAGTTCTTC
few	TRBV28	TRBJ2-1	TRBD2	CASIPVREGHNEQFF	TGTGCCAGCATCCCGGTACGGGAGGGGCACAATGAGCAGTTCTTC
few	TRBV5-1	TRBJ1-1	.	CASSLGQSNTEAFF	TGCGCCAGCAGCTTGGGACAGAGTAACACTGAAGCTTTCTTT
.	TRBV7-2	TRBJ2-1	.	CASSFRHNEQFF	TGTGCCAGCAGCTTCCGCCACAATGAGCAGTTCTTC
.	TRBV6-2/TRBV6-3	TRBJ2-7	TRBD2	CASTRTSGTYEQYF	TGTGCCAGCACCCGGACTAGCGGGACCTACGAGCAGTACTTC
many	TRBV3-1	TRBJ1-3	.	CASSPDSFSGNTIYF	TGTGCCAGCAGCCCGGACAGTTTCTCTGGAAACACCATATATTTT
few	TRBV29-1	TRBJ2-7	.	CSVYLGGYEQYF	TGCAGCGTTTACCTCGGTGGTTACGAGCAGTACTTC
.	TRBV5-4	TRBJ2-3	.	CASSLGPASGTDTQYF	TGTGCCAGCAGCTTGGGGCCAGCGAGTGGCACAGATACGCAGTATTTT
.	TRBV29-1	TRBJ2-2	.	CSVEVELVANTGELFF	TGTAGCGTTGAAGTGGAGTTAGTAGCGAACACCGGGGAGCTGTTTTTT
.	TRBV5-1	TRBJ2-5	.	CAGSLSGGTQAETQYF	TGCGCCGGCAGCTTGAGTGGTGGTACCCAAGCAGAGACCCAGTACTTC
.	TRBV3-1	TRBJ2-7	TRBD2	CASSPTSGSEQYF	TGTGCCAGCAGCCCTACTAGCGGAAGCGAGCAGTACTTC
.	TRBV5-1	TRBJ2-1	TRBD2	CASSYTLAGGGEQFF	TGCGCCAGCAGCTACACCTTAGCGGGAGGGGGAGAGCAGTTCTTC
few	TRBV4-2	TRBJ2-7	TRBD1	CASSQDGTGFYEQYF	TGTGCCAGCAGCCAAGACGGGACAGGGTTTTACGAGCAGTACTTC
.	TRBV5-1	TRBJ2-1	.	CASSLWGQADEQFF	TGCGCCAGCAGCTTGTGGGGCCAAGCCGATGAGCAGTTCTTC
.	TRBV5-1	TRBJ2-2	TRBD2	CASSSLTGLAGVPELFF	TGCGCCAGCAGCTCTTTAACCGGACTAGCGGGAGTCCCGGAGCTGTTTTTT
few	TRBV3-1	TRBJ1-1	.	CASSPAGYEAFF	TGTGCCAGCAGCCCTGCGGGTTATGAAGCTTTCTTT
few	TRBV5-4	TRBJ2-5	.	CASSHLVEETQYF	TGTGCCAGCAGCCATCTAGTAGAAGAGACCCAGTACTTC
.	TRBV29-1	TRBJ1-2	.	CSVRLDYGYTF	TGCAGCGTCAGGTTGGACTATGGCTACACCTTC
.	TRBV4-2	TRBJ2-3	.	CASSQEGAARTDTQYF	TGTGCCAGCAGCCAAGAAGGGGCCGCACGCACAGATACGCAGTATTTT
few	TRBV5-5	TRBJ2-7	TRBD1	CASSLWSGGLGEQYF	TGTGCCAGCAGCTTGTGGTCAGGGGGCCTTGGGGAGCAGTACTTC
few	TRBV10-3	TRBJ2-5	TRBD1	CAISVYPPGQGEETQYF	TGTGCCATCAGTGTCTATCCACCGGGACAGGGGGAAGAGACCCAGTACTTC
.	TRBV20-1	TRBJ2-7	.	CSGAGGGDEQYF	TGCAGTGGCGCCGGAGGTGGGGACGAGCAGTACTTC
.	TRBV21-1	TRBJ1-3	.	CAGRDSKTSGNTIYF	TGTGCCGGGCGGGACAGCAAGACCTCTGGAAACACCATATATTTT
few	TRBV6-5	TRBJ2-3	.	CASSPRTLSSTDTQYF	TGTGCCAGCAGTCCTCGGACTTTATCTAGCACAGATACGCAGTATTTT
.	TRBV15	TRBJ2-4	.	CATSEDSLAKNIQYF	TGTGCCACCAGCGAAGACAGCCTAGCCAAAAACATTCAGTACTTC
few	TRBV7-9	TRBJ2-6	TRBD1	CASSRSGGSGANVLTF	TGTGCCAGCAGCCGATCAGGGGGCTCTGGGGCCAACGTCCTGACTTTC
.	TRBV29-1	TRBJ1-4	.	CSVQGPPSTNEKLFF	TGCAGCGTACAGGGCCCGCCTTCAACTAATGAAAAACTGTTTTTT
few	TRBV6-2/TRBV6-3	TRBJ2-3	TRBD1	CASSPTGPPPDTQYF	TGTGCCAGCAGCCCGACAGGGCCTCCTCCGGATACGCAGTATTTT
.	TRBV7-2	TRBJ2-7	TRBD2	CASSHQPGTSDYEQYF	TGTGCCAGCAGCCACCAACCCGGGACTAGCGACTACGAGCAGTACTTC
few	TRBV2	TRBJ1-4	.	CASSLGRADEKLFF	TGTGCCAGCAGCCTGGGCAGGGCGGACGAAAAACTGTTTTTT
.	TRBV7-2	TRBJ1-1	.	CASSLIPGRENTEAFF	TGTGCCAGCAGCCTCATACCGGGACGGGAGAACACTGAAGCTTTCTTT
few	TRBV5-1	TRBJ1-1	.	CASSPMADTEAFF	TGCGCCAGCAGCCCAATGGCTGACACTGAAGCTTTCTTT
.	TRBV4-1	TRBJ2-1	.	CASSSSVSYNEQFF	TGCGCCAGCAGCTCATCCGTTTCCTACAATGAGCAGTTCTTC
few	TRBV12-5	TRBJ1-2	.	CASGLRGRGGGYTF	TGTGCTAGTGGTTTACGGGGTAGAGGTGGTGGCTACACCTTC
.	TRBV20-1	TRBJ2-7	TRBD2	CSAETSAYSSYEQYF	TGCAGTGCCGAGACTAGCGCCTATAGCTCCTACGAGCAGTACTTC
few	TRBV24-1	TRBJ2-1	TRBD2	CATNSGRAGNEQFF	TGTGCCACCAATAGCGGGAGGGCCGGGAATGAGCAGTTCTTC
.	TRBV6-5	TRBJ2-7	TRBD1	CASSKPGQGFDEQYF	TGTGCCAGCAGCAAACCGGGACAGGGTTTCGACGAGCAGTACTTC
.	TRBV7-8	TRBJ1-5	.	CASSLAEAPQHF	TGTGCCAGCAGCTTAGCCGAGGCCCCCCAGCATTTT
few	TRBV2	TRBJ2-5	TRBD2	CASSELLTSGQETQYF	TGTGCCAGCAGCGAATTGTTGACTAGCGGTCAAGAGACCCAGTACTTC
few	TRBV15	TRBJ2-5	.	CATSRAESQETQYF	TGTGCCACCAGCAGAGCGGAAAGCCAAGAGACCCAGTACTTC
few	TRBV5-6	TRBJ2-4	.	CASSTIESIQYF	TGTGCCAGCAGCACCATCGAGAGCATTCAGTACTTC
.	TRBV4-1	TRBJ1-1	.	CASSQEGAGRTEAFF	TGCGCCAGCAGCCAAGAAGGAGCAGGGAGGACTGAAGCTTTCTTT
few	TRBV12-3/TRBV12-4	TRBJ2-7	.	CASSASGLPFTYEQYF	TGTGCCAGCAGTGCAAGCGGGCTCCCTTTCACCTACGAGCAGTACTTC
few	TRBV10-1	TRBJ2-5	.	CASSEDLSQETQYF	TGCGCCAGCAGTGAGGACTTATCCCAAGAGACCCAGTACTTC
.	TRBV4-1	TRBJ2-3	.	CAIQGQGTQYF	TGCGCCATTCAGGGTCAGGGTACGCAGTATTTT
.	TRBV24-1	TRBJ1-2	.	CATSQGSRYGYTF	TGTGCCACCAGTCAGGGCTCCCGCTATGGCTACACCTTC
.	TRBV7-9	TRBJ2-1	.	CASSLVTGWPGWYNEQFF	TGTGCCAGCAGCTTAGTAACAGGCTGGCCAGGATGGTACAATGAGCAGTTCTTC
few	TRBV29-1	TRBJ2-7	.	CSGSSSRYEQYF	TGCAGCGGAAGTAGTTCTCGCTACGAGCAGTACTTC
.	TRBV5-4	TRBJ2-3	.	CASSSITPSTGQYF	TGTGCCAGCAGCTCCATAACCCCTTCTACCGGGCAGTATTTT
few	TRBV27	TRBJ2-3	.	CASSLWAGPTDTQYF	TGTGCCAGCAGTTTATGGGCGGGACCCACAGATACGCAGTATTTT
few	TRBV20-1	TRBJ2-7	TRBD2	CSARDLAGGPFFYEQYF	TGCAGTGCTAGAGACCTAGCGGGAGGGCCCTTTTTCTACGAGCAGTACTTC
.	TRBV6-5	TRBJ1-4	.	CASRGVAEKLFF	TGTGCCAGCAGGGGGGTTGCTGAAAAACTGTTTTTT